This T cell receptor beta chain was sequenced during a study of blood T cell repertoires in COVID-19. Study details: Acute and convalescent COVID-19 specimens originated in the United States, Italy and Spain.

Sequencing used immunoSEQ multiplex PCR; TCRdb keeps in-frame clones, though not all of them. This table holds 300,000 to 400,000 clones, 75% to 90% found once. The CDR3 runs 15 residues. Germline CDR1 is LGHDT and CDR2 is YNNKEL (reference sequence). V was pared by 1 base and J by 5 bases, with 11 bases between. Study members were between roughly 18 and 100 years old and lived in around 24 US regions. For recovered donors of Cohort 3, there were two negative PCRs, clearance, or symptom resolution. The sequencing sample was made of PBMCs or T cells enriched from blood (not recorded which). The TCR comes from a man aged 25-40 years who had recovered from COVID-19. This chain connects TRBV3-1 (or the pseudogene TRBV3-2) to TRBJ2-2; D might be TRBD2 (6 bases). The CDR3 loop reads CASSQGPGETGELFF. CDR3 bases: TGTGCCAGCAGCCAAGGCCCGGGGGAGACCGGGGAGCTGTTTTTT.